One and the same sample provided the 29 T cell receptor beta chains below, sequenced in a study of cytomegalovirus exposure and HLA in healthy donors. The PCR was carried out with 60 Vbeta primers and 13 Jbeta primers. TCRdb keeps only in-frame clones here, not all; method: immunoSEQ multiplex PCR. The table lists about 230,000 clones, approximately 78% of them singletons. Source material: PBMCs. The receptors here all came from a boy between 5 and 17 years old in good health and CMV-seronegative.

Only a few counts were recorded for this clone. The rearrangement links TRBV4-1 to TRBJ1-4; D remains unclear. Germline CDR1 is MGHRA and CDR2 is YSYEKL. V was clipped by 5 bases and J by 0 bases, with 10 bases between them. This CDR3 has 15 amino acids. The CDR3 DNA reads as TGCGCCAGCAGCTCCAGTCAAGCAACTAATGAAAAACTGTTTTTT. This translates into CASSSSQATNEKLFF.

As for this clone: Different DNA sequences within this sample yield the same CDR3. The chain joins TRBV18 to TRBJ2-7; TRBD2 matches at 8 bases. V lost 3 bases and J lost 2; bases outside the gene matches: 0. Looked up from germline, CDR1 is KGHSH and CDR2 is LQKENI. The CDR3 is 13 amino acids. CDR3 in DNA: TGTGCCAGCTCACCTAGCGGGGCCTACGAGCAGTACTTC. Amino acids: CASSPSGAYEQYF.

The V gene is TRBV6-6, the J gene TRBJ1-4; D ambiguous. The germline V gene has CDR1 MNHNY and CDR2 SVGAGI (reference sequence). The CDR3 is made up of 14 amino acids. Trimming pared 7 bases from V and 8 bases from J, leaving 17 bases between. The CDR3 nucleotides read TGTGCCAGCACCCACGGTGTATCGGGGGAAAAACTGTTTTTT. It is translated as CASTHGVSGEKLFF.

This clone was seen only a few times. V is TRBV5-1 and J is TRBJ2-7; D unclear. V was cut by 0 bases and J by 5 bases, with 15 bases left in between. This CDR3 is built from 15 residues. Germline V lookup: CDR1 SGHRS, CDR2 YFSETQ. The CDR3 loop reads CASSLAETSRDEQYF. CDR3 nucleotides: TGCGCCAGCAGCTTGGCCGAGACCTCCCGGGACGAGCAGTACTTC. The full variable domain, with the rest looked up from reference TRBV5-1 and TRBJ2-7, is KAGVTQTPRYLIKTRGQQVTLSCSPISGHRSVSWYQQTPGQGLQFLFEYFSETQRNKGNFPGRFSGRQFSNSRSEMNVSTLELGDSALYLCASSLAETSRDEQYFGPGTRLTVT.

This clone was detected a few times. This chain connects TRBV7-6 to TRBJ1-2; D might be TRBD1 (5 bases). There are 12 residues in the CDR3. Germline V CDR1 and CDR2: SGHVS, FNYEAQ. V lost 3 bases and J lost 8, with 10 bases in between. The CDR3 nucleotides read TGTGCCAGCAGCTTCGGGGGTGGCGGCTACACCTTC. Translating it yields CASSFGGGGYTF.

This chain joins TRBV30 and TRBJ1-1; 8 bases fit TRBD1. J was trimmed by 11 bases and V by 2 bases; bases with no gene match: 16. The CDR3 spans 15 residues. Germline V gene sequence: CDR1 GTSNPN, CDR2 SVGIG (reference sequence). The CDR3: CAWSPRTGRGPSAFF. The CDR3 region has the DNA TGTGCCTGGAGTCCCAGGACAGGGAGGGGCCCTTCGGCTTTCTTT.

This rearrangement joins TRBV10-2 to TRBJ2-5, with a tentative D call TRBD2 (5 bases). Trimming removed 2 bases at V and 5 bases at J, with 15 bases between. Germline V gives CDR1 WSHSY, CDR2 SAAADI. There are 15 residues in the CDR3. CDR3 in amino acids: CASSEGGGSFETQYF. CDR3 sequence (DNA): TGCGCCAGCAGTGAGGGTGGCGGGTCTTTTGAGACCCAGTACTTC.

Points on this clone: Sequence at one end of the junction differs from germline and may be a read error. The rearrangement uses TRBV6-5 and TRBJ2-7, with D perhaps TRBD1 (6 bases). CDR1 and CDR2 from the germline V gene are MNHEY and SVGAGI. The CDR3 contains 15 residues. The chain's CDR3 is CASSYSPGVNYEHYF. The CDR3 nucleotides are TGTGCCAGCAGTTACTCGCCAGGGGTAAACTACGAGCATTACTTC.

This clone was seen more than once but under ten times. The V gene is TRBV14, the J gene TRBJ1-6; TRBD1 might be the D (5 bases). CDR3 length: 15 amino acids. CDR1 is SGHDN and CDR2 is FVKESK in the germline V gene. Trimming took off 8 bases at V and 4 bases at J, with 15 bases between the two ends. CDR3 protein: CASRRAGPYNSPLHF. CDR3 nucleotide sequence: TGTGCCAGCCGCCGAGCAGGGCCGTATAATTCACCCCTCCACTTT.

This rearrangement joins TRBV5-8 to TRBJ2-7; TRBD1 might be the D (5 bases). CDR1 and CDR2 from the germline V gene are SGHTS and YDEGEE. The CDR3 spans 14 residues. V lost 3 bases and J 7 bases, leaving 17 bases between the germline ends. The chain's CDR3 is CASSWRGRVGEQYF. The CDR3, as DNA: TGTGCCAGCAGCTGGCGAGGCAGGGTGGGGGAGCAGTACTTC.

The chain is built from TRBV5-1 and TRBJ2-5; D is undetermined. Germline CDR1 reads SGHRS; CDR2 reads YFSETQ. V was shortened by 0 bases and J by 5 bases, with 17 bases between the two germline ends. This CDR3 comprises 16 residues. The CDR3 protein is CASSLAPWVSLETQYF. The CDR3 DNA sequence: TGCGCCAGCAGCTTGGCCCCTTGGGTTAGCTTGGAGACCCAGTACTTC.

The chain joins TRBV5-1 to TRBJ1-1; 7 positions match TRBD1. The germline CDR1 and CDR2 sequences are SGHRS and YFSETQ. The junction had 8 bases not matched to a gene; V was cut back by 5 bases and J by 1 base. CDR3 length: 15 residues. In DNA form, the CDR3 reads TGCGCCAGCAGAACCACAGGGGCTTCGAACACTGAAGCTTTCTTT. Protein product: CASRTTGASNTEAFF.

This rearrangement joins TRBV11-3 to TRBJ1-1; D is possibly TRBD1 (5 bases). V lost 8 bases to trimming and J lost 6 bases, with 19 bases between them. CDR1 SGHNT and CDR2 YENEEA come from the germline V gene. This CDR3 is built from 14 residues. CDR3 nucleotides: TGTGCCAGCTACTCAGACTGGGGGGTATCTGAAGCTTTCTTT. This gives the protein CASYSDWGVSEAFF.

The chain couples TRBV7-8 to TRBJ2-1; 12 bases align to TRBD2. The CDR3 spans 17 residues. The V gene end was trimmed by 5 bases and the J gene end by 4 bases; junction bases not matched to a gene: 9. The germline V gene has CDR1 SGHVS and CDR2 FQNEAQ. The DNA of the CDR3 is TGTGCCAGCAGCCCTCGACGGCTAGCGGGAGGGTACAATGAGCAGTTCTTC. Its protein is CASSPRRLAGGYNEQFF.

The chain has TRBV6-5 and TRBJ2-1; 8 bases are shared with TRBD2. The CDR3 is 14 residues long. V was clipped by 6 bases and J by 7 bases; unmatched bases: 8. The germline V gene encodes CDR1 MNHEY and CDR2 SVGAGI. The CDR3 reads CASRFGLAWNEQFF. DNA for the CDR3: TGTGCCAGCAGATTCGGACTAGCTTGGAATGAGCAGTTCTTC.

The chain combines TRBV29-1 with TRBJ2-7, with a weak D call TRBD1 (5 bases). Deletions cut 1 base from V and 1 base from J, with 17 bases between. This CDR3 has 16 residues. Germline CDR1 and CDR2: SQVTM and ANQGSEA. CDR3 sequence reads: CSVEVGQGVSSYEQYF. DNA of the CDR3: TGCAGCGTTGAAGTGGGCCAAGGGGTTTCGTCCTACGAGCAGTACTTC.

This chain joins TRBV14 and TRBJ1-2; no clear D gene. Deletions cut 4 bases from V and 3 bases from J, with 21 bases between. The CDR3 sequence is 17 residues long. From germline, CDR1 is SGHDN and CDR2 FVKESK. The DNA for the CDR3 is TGTGCCAGCAGCCTTATGGGCACAGCATATTTCTACTATGGCTACACCTTC. As protein: CASSLMGTAYFYYGYTF.

The chain recombines TRBV27 with TRBJ1-1; D call uncertain. This CDR3 is built from 15 residues. Germline CDR1 and CDR2: MNHEY and SMNVEV (reference sequence). The V gene lost 5 bases and the J gene lost 3 bases, with 16 bases spanning the gap. The CDR3 spells CASSLNTGRDTEAFF. In nucleotides, the CDR3 is TGTGCCAGCAGTCTAAACACCGGCCGGGACACTGAAGCTTTCTTT.

Note on this clone: This sample also contains other DNA sequences that code for the same CDR3. The V call is TRBV11-3, the J call TRBJ1-1, with D possibly being TRBD1 (5 bases). The CDR3 extends over 14 amino acids. The germline CDR1 and CDR2 sequences are SGHNT and YENEEA. Trimming stripped 1 base from V and 2 bases from J, with 8 bases between. CDR3 sequence reads: CASSLAGLNTEAFF. CDR3 nucleotide sequence: TGTGCCAGCAGCTTAGCAGGGCTTAACACTGAAGCTTTCTTT.

The CDR3 sequence is CAWSAIRGYGYTF. The DNA of the CDR3 is TGTGCCTGGAGTGCGATCCGGGGCTATGGCTACACCTTC. The V call is TRBV30, the J call TRBJ1-2, with D unresolved. The germline V gene encodes CDR1 GTSNPN and CDR2 SVGIG (reference sequence). V was trimmed by 1 base and J by 4 bases, leaving 10 bases between them. CDR3 length equals 13 residues.

The CDR3 bases are TGTGCCAGTAGTATATCCGCCGCCCCTGAGGGCTATGGCTACACCTTC. Its translation is CASSISAAPEGYGYTF. The rearrangement links TRBV19 to TRBJ1-2, with no clear D. The CDR3 contains 16 residues. The V end was cut by 2 bases, the J end by 4 bases, with 17 bases between. The germline CDR1 and CDR2 sequences are LNHDA and SQIVND (reference sequence). The whole variable domain, remainder taken from reference TRBV19 and TRBJ1-2, is DGGITQSPKYLFRKEGQNVTLSCEQNLNHDAMYWYRQDPGQGLRLIYYSQIVNDFQKGDIAEGYSVSREKKESFPLTVTSAQKNPTAFYLCASSISAAPEGYGYTFGSGTRLTVV.

The chain recombines TRBV7-2 with TRBJ1-1; 8 bases align to TRBD1. Germline V gives CDR1 SGHTA, CDR2 FQGNSA. The CDR3 runs to 16 residues. The trim removed 1 base at V and 4 bases at J, leaving 8 bases unmatched. The CDR3 nucleotides read TGTGCCAGCAGCTTAGATTCCCTAACAGGGGGCACTGAAGCTTTCTTT. The encoded protein is CASSLDSLTGGTEAFF.

This sequence joins TRBV9 and TRBJ2-2, with D possibly TRBD1 on 6 matching bases. The CDR3 spans 16 residues. CDR1 and CDR2 (germline): SGDLS, YYNGEE. V was cut by 4 bases and J by 2 bases, with 15 bases left in between. CDR3 sequence reads: CASSPRTALNTGELFF. CDR3 in DNA: TGTGCCAGCAGCCCGAGGACAGCCCTAAACACCGGGGAGCTGTTTTTT.

This chain links TRBV10-3 with TRBJ1-2; no clear D gene. The CDR3 loop spans 12 amino acids. Trimming took off 3 bases at V and 3 bases at J, with 5 bases between the two ends. Germline V CDR1 and CDR2: ENHRY, SYGVKD. The CDR3 coding sequence is TGTGCCATCAGTGACCGGGACTATGGCTACACCTTC. It specifies CAISDRDYGYTF.

V is TRBV4-1 and J is TRBJ2-3; D remains ambiguous. Looked up from germline, CDR1 is MGHRA and CDR2 is YSYEKL. The V end lost 2 bases, the J end lost 0 bases, and 21 bases lay between the germline ends. The CDR3 consists of 19 residues. The CDR3 DNA is TGCGCCAGCAGCCAAAGCTCATTAGTGCGGCCCTCTAGCACAGATACGCAGTATTTT. This translates into CASSQSSLVRPSSTDTQYF.

This sequence joins TRBV10-3 and TRBJ2-2; D is uncertain. Trimming removed 5 bases from V and 1 base from J, with 14 bases in between. The V gene's germline CDR1 is ENHRY and CDR2 SYGVKD. The CDR3 spans 16 residues. As DNA, the CDR3 is TGTGCCATCAGTCTCTACCTTTATGGGAACACCGGGGAGCTGTTTTTT. Its protein product is CAISLYLYGNTGELFF.

This chain joins TRBV30 and TRBJ1-5; D not certain. The CDR3 extends over 15 amino acids. Between the trimmed V and J ends, which lost 2 bases and 0 bases, there was a span of 11 bases. The germline V gene has CDR1 GTSNPN and CDR2 SVGIG (reference sequence). In nucleotides, the CDR3 is TGTGCCTGGAGTTCAGGATCCTTTAGCAATCAGCCCCAGCATTTT. It specifies CAWSSGSFSNQPQHF.

The chain recombines TRBV30 with TRBJ2-7; possible D gene TRBD1, 6 bases. CDR1 is GTSNPN and CDR2 is SVGIG in the germline V gene (reference sequence). The CDR3 totals 12 residues. V was trimmed by 2 bases and J by 7 bases, leaving 12 bases between them. The chain's CDR3 is CAWSRSGDEQYF. The CDR3 region has the DNA TGTGCCTGGAGTAGGTCAGGGGATGAGCAGTACTTC. The entire variable domain, with the rest obtained from reference TRBV30 and TRBJ2-7, is as follows: SQTIHQWPATLVQPVGSPLSLECTVEGTSNPNLYWYRQAAGRGLQLLFYSVGIGQISSEVPQNLSASRPQDRQFILSSKKLLLSDSGFYLCAWSRSGDEQYFGPGTRLTVT.

The chain carries TRBV6-1 and TRBJ2-7; no reliable D call. Germline values: CDR1 MNHNS, CDR2 SASEGT. This CDR3 region has 15 residues. Trimming stripped 2 bases from V and 0 bases from J, with 11 bases between. CDR3 DNA: TGTGCCAGCAGTGAACCCTCCGGGTTCTCCTACGAGCAGTACTTC. Translating it yields CASSEPSGFSYEQYF.